The 26 T cell receptor beta chains below all came from one sample that was sequenced in a study of blood T cell repertoires in COVID-19. Using immunoSEQ multiplex PCR, the repertoire was profiled, and TCRdb retains in-frame clones only, with some absent. The profile shows 200,000 or so clones, roughly nine tenths of them singletons. Sequenced sample: peripheral blood. These TCRs come from a woman in her 70s with acute or convalescent COVID-19.

The V and J genes are TRBV28 and TRBJ1-1; 11 positions agree with TRBD1. The CDR3 is 13 residues long. Germline lookup yields CDR1 MDHEN and CDR2 SYDVKM. The V segment lost 1 base and the J segment 13 bases; nucleotides outside the gene matches: 5. CDR3 loop: CASSLLLGQGGFF. For the CDR3, the DNA is TGTGCCAGCAGTTTATTGTTGGGACAGGGGGGTTTCTTT.

This clone was recorded once. The chain recombines TRBV6-5 with TRBJ2-5, with D possibly TRBD2 on 6 matching bases. CDR1 and CDR2 (germline): MNHEY, SVGAGI. This CDR3 is 14 amino acids long. Deletions cut 3 bases from V and 3 bases from J, with 11 bases between. This chain's CDR3 is CASSYLRGKETQYF. The CDR3 DNA reads TGTGCCAGCAGTTATCTTCGGGGGAAAGAGACCCAGTACTTC.

The table lists this clone with a few counts. The gene calls are TRBV18 and TRBJ1-1; a weak D match, TRBD1 (6 bases). The CDR3 contains 14 residues. CDR1 and CDR2 (germline): KGHSH, LQKENI. The V end lost 4 bases, the J end lost 4 bases, and 13 bases lay between the germline ends. The DNA of the CDR3 is TGTGCCAGCTCACTCCAACAGGGATCCACTGAAGCTTTCTTT. This codes for CASSLQQGSTEAFF.

The chain is built from TRBV5-1 and TRBJ1-6, with a weak D call TRBD1 (5 bases). The V gene's germline CDR1 is SGHRS and CDR2 YFSETQ. Trimming shortened V by 4 bases and J by 9 bases, and 14 bases separated the two germline ends. The CDR3 is 14 amino acids. CDR3 in amino acids: CASSLTGESSPLHF. DNA of the CDR3: TGCGCCAGCAGCCTCACAGGCGAGAGTTCACCCCTCCACTTT.

The rearrangement joins TRBV24-1 to TRBJ2-6, with D tentatively TRBD1 (6 bases). The length of the CDR3 is 18 residues. Germline assignment: CDR1 KGHDR and CDR2 SFDVKD. Trimming removed 5 bases at V and 1 base at J, with 17 bases between. The CDR3 region has the DNA TGTGCCACCAGTGCTTCCGACAGGCTCCGGTCTGGGGCCAACGTCCTGACTTTC. Its translation: CATSASDRLRSGANVLTF.

This chain links TRBV28 with TRBJ1-1, with no clear D. The germline CDR1 and CDR2 sequences are MDHEN and SYDVKM. The CDR3 has 13 residues. Trimming removed 5 bases from V and 1 base from J, with 8 bases in between. The CDR3 DNA reads TGTGCCAGCAGTCGCGGTGAGAACACTGAAGCTTTCTTT. Its translation: CASSRGENTEAFF.

The CDR3 DNA is TGTGCCAGCAGCCAAGGGTGGGGAGGGACTGGTAATTCACCCCTCCACTTT. This codes for CASSQGWGGTGNSPLHF. The J gene is TRBJ1-6, the V gene TRBV3-1 (or the pseudogene TRBV3-2), with a weak D call TRBD1 (5 bases). This CDR3 region has 17 residues. Germline CDR1 is LGHDT and CDR2 is YNNKEL (reference sequence). Trimming stripped 1 base from V and 6 bases from J, with 16 bases between.

The rearrangement links TRBV6-5 to TRBJ2-3, with D unresolved. V lost 6 bases and J lost 3, with 10 bases in between. There are 13 residues in the CDR3. Germline CDR1 MNHEY, CDR2 SVGAGI. The CDR3 is CASRKTGTDTQYF. The DNA of the CDR3 is TGTGCCAGCAGGAAAACCGGGACAGATACGCAGTATTTT.

The J gene is TRBJ2-5, the V gene TRBV7-2; 10 bases are a match to TRBD2. The CDR3 length is 17 residues. Looked up from germline, CDR1 is SGHTA and CDR2 is FQGNSA. Trimming took 1 base from V and 7 from J; bases not matched to a gene: 12. CDR3 nucleotides: TGTGCCAGCAGCTTAGGAGGGGTAGCGGGAGGCGGAGGGACCCAGTACTTC. Its protein product is CASSLGGVAGGGGTQYF.

The rearrangement links TRBV6-5 to TRBJ1-6, with TRBD1 matching over 7 bases. CDR1 is MNHEY, CDR2 SVGAGI, per germline. The trim removed 0 bases at V and 8 bases at J, leaving 7 bases unmatched. This CDR3 is built from 16 residues. The CDR3 nucleotides are TGTGCCAGCAGTTACTCGACAGGGTCGGTGTATTCACCCCTCCACTTT. Translated: CASSYSTGSVYSPLHF.

The rearrangement uses TRBV7-3 and TRBJ2-3; TRBD2 agrees at 12 bases. With V trimmed by 5 bases and J by 0 bases, 6 bases remained unmatched. Germline assignment: CDR1 SGHTA and CDR2 FQGTGA. The CDR3 loop spans 17 amino acids. The CDR3 spells CASSKQGTSGSTDTQYF. The CDR3 DNA reads as TGTGCCAGCAGCAAACAGGGGACTAGCGGGAGCACAGATACGCAGTATTTT.

This chain connects TRBV3-1 (or the pseudogene TRBV3-2) to TRBJ2-5; TRBD2 aligns across 8 bases. The V gene end was trimmed by 4 bases and the J gene end by 5 bases; junction bases not matched to a gene: 6. Per germline, CDR1 LGHDT and CDR2 YNNKEL (reference sequence). This CDR3 region has 14 residues. This CDR3 reads CASSLRGARETQYF. In DNA, the CDR3 is TGTGCCAGCAGCCTGCGGGGGGCCCGCGAGACCCAGTACTTC.

The chain combines TRBV5-1 with TRBJ2-5; 10 nucleotides align to TRBD2. The length of the CDR3 is 14 residues. After removal of 0 bases from V and 4 bases from J, the junction contained 0 bases not matched to a gene. CDR1 and CDR2 from the germline V gene are SGHRS and YFSETQ. In DNA, the CDR3 is TGCGCCAGCAGCTTGGCTAGCGGGAGAGAGACCCAGTACTTC. This encodes CASSLASGRETQYF.

This chain links TRBV10-2 with TRBJ2-1; 9 bases map to TRBD2. The CDR3 is 15 amino acids. V was clipped by 4 bases and J by 9 bases; unmatched bases: 10. The germline V gene has CDR1 WSHSY and CDR2 SAAADI. CDR3 bases: TGCGCCAGCAGTGGTAGCGGGAGTGCGTTGGGTGAGCAGTTCTTC. This sequence encodes CASSGSGSALGEQFF.

The rearrangement uses TRBV3-1 (or the pseudogene TRBV3-2) and TRBJ1-3; D possibly corresponds to TRBD1 (5 bases). The germline V gene has CDR1 LGHDT and CDR2 YNNKEL (reference sequence). The V end was cut by 4 bases, the J end by 0 bases, with 7 bases between. This CDR3 is 14 amino acids long. Written as DNA, the CDR3 is TGTGCCAGCAGCCGAGACAGCTCTGGAAACACCATATATTTT. Its protein is CASSRDSSGNTIYF.

The chain couples TRBV19 to TRBJ2-1; possibly TRBD1 for D (6 bases). Germline loops: CDR1 LNHDA, CDR2 SQIVND (reference sequence). There are 14 residues in the CDR3. Trimming stripped 2 bases from V and 12 bases from J, with 17 bases between. The CDR3 sequence: CASSIRQAPVGQFF. Written as DNA, the CDR3 is TGTGCCAGTAGTATAAGACAGGCCCCGGTTGGGCAGTTCTTC.

The V call is TRBV27, the J call TRBJ1-1, with D perhaps matching TRBD1 (5 bases). Germline assignment: CDR1 MNHEY and CDR2 SMNVEV (reference sequence). The CDR3 is 13 amino acids. Trimming removed 3 bases from V and 1 base from J, with 6 bases in between. The CDR3 reads CASSLTANTEAFF. CDR3 bases: TGTGCCAGCAGTTTGACAGCGAACACTGAAGCTTTCTTT.

The chain recombines TRBV25-1 with TRBJ2-5, with TRBD2 identical over 10 bases. The CDR3 extends over 16 amino acids. With V trimmed by 3 bases and J by 5 bases, 9 bases remained unmatched. Per germline, CDR1 MGHDK and CDR2 SYGVNS. The CDR3 loop reads CASSEQGGAGGETQYF. The CDR3 bases are TGTGCCAGCAGTGAGCAGGGTGGAGCGGGAGGGGAGACCCAGTACTTC.

The chain has TRBV7-2 and TRBJ1-5; a weak D match, TRBD1 (5 bases). Looked up from germline, CDR1 is SGHTA and CDR2 is FQGNSA. Trimming removed 6 bases at V and 2 bases at J, with 14 bases between. The CDR3 runs 15 residues. CDR3 bases: TGTGCCAGCAGGCCAAGCGGGGCAGGCAATCAGCCCCAGCATTTT. Encoded protein: CASRPSGAGNQPQHF.

The chain joins TRBV5-1 to TRBJ1-4; 8 nucleotides agree with TRBD1. Germline V lookup: CDR1 SGHRS, CDR2 YFSETQ. Unmatched junction bases numbered 7, after V lost 4 bases and J lost 8 bases. This CDR3 is built from 14 residues. The CDR3 here is CASSPGGQEEKLFF. The CDR3 DNA reads as TGCGCCAGCAGCCCGGGGGGACAGGAGGAAAAACTGTTTTTT.

The chain combines TRBV24-1 with TRBJ1-1, with 7 bases fitting TRBD1. This CDR3 is 17 amino acids long. With 4 bases clipped from V and 2 bases from J, the junction kept 12 bases outside the gene matches. The germline CDR1 and CDR2 sequences are KGHDR and SFDVKD. CDR3 protein: CATSEQTGPVPNTEAFF. The CDR3 nucleotides are TGTGCCACCAGTGAACAGACAGGGCCCGTTCCAAACACTGAAGCTTTCTTT.

As regards this clone: This specimen includes other DNA sequences encoding the same CDR3. This rearrangement joins TRBV28 to TRBJ2-7; TRBD1 aligns across 7 bases. CDR1 is MDHEN and CDR2 is SYDVKM in the germline V gene. With 5 bases clipped from V and 0 bases from J, the junction kept 7 bases outside the gene matches. This CDR3 contains 15 residues. The CDR3 nucleotides are TGTGCCAGCAGTGAGACAGGGTTCAGCTCCTACGAGCAGTACTTC. Translating it yields CASSETGFSSYEQYF.

The chain couples TRBV5-4 to TRBJ1-6; D call uncertain. Trimming cost V 10 bases and J 0 bases, with 14 bases left between them. CDR3 length: 15 residues. Germline lookup yields CDR1 SGHNT and CDR2 YYREEE (reference sequence). The DNA for the CDR3 is TGTGCCTATGGACGGAGGAGCTCCTATAATTCACCCCTCCACTTT. The encoded protein is CAYGRRSSYNSPLHF.

CDR3 bases: TGCGCCAGCAGCTTGGCTGCAGGGGCTAGAAACACCATATATTTT. Its translation is CASSLAAGARNTIYF. This chain connects TRBV5-1 to TRBJ1-3; D may be TRBD1 (6 bases). The germline V gene has CDR1 SGHRS and CDR2 YFSETQ. V was trimmed by 0 bases and J by 5 bases, leaving 12 bases between them. This CDR3 region has 15 residues.

The J gene is TRBJ2-7, the V gene TRBV6-2 or TRBV6-3, with 9 bases matching TRBD1. This CDR3 is 14 amino acids long. The ends lost 3 bases at V and 3 bases at J; junction bases unmatched: 3. Germline-derived CDR1 and CDR2 are MNHEY and SVGEGT. The CDR3 spells CASSYRQGVYEQYF. The CDR3 coding sequence is TGTGCCAGCAGTTATAGACAGGGGGTCTACGAGCAGTACTTC.

The rearrangement joins TRBV3-1 (or the pseudogene TRBV3-2) to TRBJ1-2, with D hard to call. CDR1 and CDR2 from the germline V gene are LGHDT and YNNKEL (reference sequence). The CDR3 has 15 residues. V lost 4 bases and J lost 7, with 19 bases in between. CDR3 residues: CASSLSRGPRGGYTF. The DNA of the CDR3 is TGTGCCAGCAGCCTAAGCCGTGGCCCACGGGGTGGCTACACCTTC.